The 10 T cell receptor beta chains given below trace back to one sample, sequenced in a study of blood T cell repertoires in COVID-19. Clones were sequenced by immunoSEQ multiplex PCR, and TCRdb holds only the in-frame ones, with some missing. The sample carries fewer than 400,000 clones, more than 75% recorded once. Sequences were obtained from PBMCs or T cells enriched from blood (not recorded which). The receptors derive from a woman between 45 and 60 years old who had recovered from COVID-19.

This clone appeared a single time. The rearrangement links TRBV5-1 to TRBJ1-3; D call uncertain. The germline V and J ends were trimmed by 3 bases and 0 bases, with 7 bases remaining between them. Germline V lookup: CDR1 SGHRS, CDR2 YFSETQ. The CDR3 loop spans 14 amino acids. DNA of the CDR3: TGCGCCAGCAGCTCCGACAACTCTGGAAACACCATATATTTT. This codes for CASSSDNSGNTIYF.

The chain recombines TRBV27 with TRBJ2-7; D is uncertain. Per the germline V gene, CDR1 is MNHEY and CDR2 is SMNVEV (reference sequence). CDR3 length: 13 amino acids. The V end was cut by 4 bases, the J end by 6 bases, with 13 bases between. CDR3 region: CASSSPREREQYF. The CDR3 region has the DNA TGTGCCAGCAGTTCCCCAAGAGAACGCGAGCAGTACTTC.

This clone has just one count. The rearrangement uses TRBV6-2 or TRBV6-3 and TRBJ2-4; 10 nucleotides line up with TRBD1. Germline V gene data show CDR1 as MNHEY and CDR2 as SVGEGT. V lost 4 bases, J lost 0 bases, and 9 bases stayed unmatched. The CDR3 length is 18 residues. This CDR3 is CASSSWTGGTLAKNIQYF. The DNA of the CDR3 is TGTGCCAGCAGTTCGTGGACAGGGGGTACATTAGCCAAAAACATTCAGTACTTC.

The V and J genes are TRBV6-1 and TRBJ1-1; D gene ambiguous. The CDR3 runs to 16 residues. CDR1 and CDR2 (germline): MNHNS, SASEGT. V was trimmed by 4 bases and J by 7 bases, leaving 22 bases between them. The CDR3 loop is CASSVVVRVKRYEAFF. CDR3 nucleotides: TGTGCCAGCAGTGTCGTAGTGAGGGTGAAAAGATATGAAGCTTTCTTT.

The gene calls are TRBV6-5 and TRBJ1-3; the D is unclear. Trimming removed 11 bases at V and 0 bases at J, with 14 bases between. This CDR3 is 14 amino acids long. Germline loops: CDR1 MNHEY, CDR2 SVGAGI. In DNA form, the CDR3 reads TGTGCCGGCGGCGTGGGTAGCTCTGGAAACACCATATATTTT. Its protein is CAGGVGSSGNTIYF.

The rearrangement uses TRBV6-2 or TRBV6-3 and TRBJ1-2; D is possibly TRBD1 (5 bases). From germline, CDR1 is MNHEY and CDR2 SVGEGT. The CDR3 is 14 amino acids. Trimming removed 2 bases from V and 7 bases from J, with 14 bases in between. CDR3 in amino acids: CASSYGRALGGYTF. DNA of the CDR3: TGTGCCAGCAGTTACGGCAGGGCCCTCGGTGGCTACACCTTC.

The V call is TRBV11-2, the J call TRBJ1-1, with D possibly matching TRBD1 (5 bases). Germline V CDR1 and CDR2: SGHAT, FQNNGV. This CDR3 is 14 amino acids long. Trimming removed 0 bases at V and 8 bases at J, with 13 bases between. CDR3 sequence: CASSLDHKGSEAFF. The CDR3 nucleotides are TGTGCCAGCAGCTTAGATCACAAGGGGTCCGAAGCTTTCTTT.

The genes are TRBV7-2 and TRBJ1-2; 7 bases are shared with TRBD1. The V gene's germline CDR1 is SGHTA and CDR2 FQGNSA. The CDR3 sequence is 13 residues long. Trimming cost V 5 bases and J 1 base; bases outside gene matches: 1. The CDR3: CASSRDSNYGYTF. In DNA form, the CDR3 reads TGTGCCAGCAGCCGGGACAGTAACTATGGCTACACCTTC.

The J gene is TRBJ2-1, the V gene TRBV4-1; 10 nucleotides line up with TRBD2. The ends lost 0 bases at V and 9 bases at J; junction bases unmatched: 11. Germline CDR1 reads MGHRA; CDR2 reads YSYEKL. This CDR3 is 17 amino acids long. CDR3 sequence reads: CASSQDVASGGAGEQFF. The CDR3 DNA reads as TGCGCCAGCAGCCAAGATGTAGCGAGCGGGGGGGCTGGTGAGCAGTTCTTC.

This sequence joins TRBV18 and TRBJ1-6, with D unresolved. The V end was cut by 3 bases, the J end by 9 bases, with 9 bases between. This CDR3 contains 13 residues. Per germline, CDR1 KGHSH and CDR2 LQKENI. CDR3 loop: CASSPSSSSPLHF. The CDR3 DNA reads as TGTGCCAGCTCACCTTCCTCTAGTTCACCCCTCCACTTT.